Presented here are 24 T cell receptor beta chains from one specimen sequenced in a study of cytomegalovirus exposure and HLA in healthy donors. Primers: 60 Vbeta forward and 13 Jbeta reverse. Sequencing was performed with immunoSEQ multiplex PCR; in TCRdb, only in-frame clones are kept and a portion is missing. Of around 150,000 clones in the sample, about 80% were seen once. Sequencing input: PBMCs. These receptors originate from a man between 25 and 39 years old in good health and CMV-seropositive.

This chain joins TRBV4-1 and TRBJ2-7; 9 nucleotides align to TRBD1. J was trimmed by 3 bases and V by 1 base; bases with no gene match: 19. Germline V lookup: CDR1 MGHRA, CDR2 YSYEKL. The CDR3 has 20 residues. Here the CDR3 DNA reads TGCGCCAGCAGCCAAGTTTCTGGGGGGGCAAGGACAGGGGATTTCTACGAGCAGTACTTC. This encodes CASSQVSGGARTGDFYEQYF.

The chain combines TRBV29-1 with TRBJ1-2; 8 bases are a match to TRBD1. Germline loops: CDR1 SQVTM, CDR2 ANQGSEA. The ends lost 4 bases at V and 1 base at J; junction bases unmatched: 5. CDR3 length equals 14 residues. The CDR3: CSVGSGQVNYGYTF. The CDR3 DNA reads as TGCAGCGTTGGTTCGGGACAGGTTAACTATGGCTACACCTTC.

CDR3 in amino acids: CASSLRDSRTQLFF. The CDR3 DNA reads TGTGCCAGCAGCTTACGGGACTCCCGAACGCAGCTGTTTTTT. The chain joins TRBV7-9 to TRBJ2-2; the D gene is possibly TRBD2 (6 bases). V was cut by 2 bases and J by 12 bases, with 16 bases left in between. The CDR3 loop spans 14 amino acids. Per the germline V gene, CDR1 is SEHNR and CDR2 is FQNEAQ (reference sequence).

This clone turned up a few times. The genes are TRBV30 and TRBJ1-2, with 7 nucleotides matching TRBD1. The CDR3 length is 12 residues. The V gene end was trimmed by 4 bases and the J gene end by 3 bases; junction bases not matched to a gene: 2. Looked up from germline, CDR1 is GTSNPN and CDR2 is SVGIG (reference sequence). DNA of the CDR3: TGTGCCTGGAAACAGGGGCACTATGGCTACACCTTC. As protein: CAWKQGHYGYTF. The variable domain in full, with the rest retrieved from reference TRBV30 and TRBJ1-2, is SQTIHQWPATLVQPVGSPLSLECTVEGTSNPNLYWYRQAAGRGLQLLFYSVGIGQISSEVPQNLSASRPQDRQFILSSKKLLLSDSGFYLCAWKQGHYGYTFGSGTRLTVV.

DNA of the CDR3: TGTGCCAGCAGCTCCCTTCTCAGCTCCTACAATGAGCAGTTCTTC. Protein product: CASSSLLSSYNEQFF. The chain employs TRBV5-4 and TRBJ2-1; D is undetermined. The V and J ends lost 3 bases and 0 bases respectively, with 10 bases between them. CDR1 is SGHNT and CDR2 is YYREEE in the germline V gene (reference sequence). The CDR3 totals 15 residues.

This clone was seen more than once but under ten times. The chain recombines TRBV6-5 with TRBJ2-1, with TRBD1 identical over 11 bases. Losses at the gene ends were 7 bases for V and 7 bases for J; bases not matched to a gene: 9. Germline V lookup: CDR1 MNHEY, CDR2 SVGAGI. This CDR3 spans 15 amino acids. The CDR3 sequence is CASNNRDRGKNEQFF. CDR3 nucleotide sequence: TGTGCCAGCAATAACCGGGACAGGGGGAAGAATGAGCAGTTCTTC.

The V call is TRBV19, the J call TRBJ1-5; 8 positions agree with TRBD1. Germline values: CDR1 LNHDA, CDR2 SQIVND (reference sequence). Trimming removed 11 bases from V and 3 bases from J; junction bases left unmatched: 15. CDR3 length equals 16 residues. The chain's CDR3 is CAAQGAFGSVNQPQHF. DNA of the CDR3: TGTGCCGCCCAGGGGGCATTCGGGTCGGTCAATCAGCCCCAGCATTTT.

This clone was seen a few times. V usage is TRBV25-1 and J usage is TRBJ2-5; D ambiguous. Germline values: CDR1 MGHDK, CDR2 SYGVNS. This CDR3 comprises 12 residues. V dropped 3 bases and J dropped 5 bases, with 7 bases sitting between them. The CDR3 is CASSEAQETQYF. CDR3 nucleotides: TGTGCCAGCAGTGAGGCACAGGAGACCCAGTACTTC.

The rearrangement uses TRBV2 and TRBJ2-7; D perhaps matches TRBD1 (6 bases). This CDR3 spans 14 amino acids. Trimming removed 6 bases at V and 5 bases at J, with 17 bases between. CDR1 and CDR2 from the germline V gene are SNHLY and FYNNEI. The CDR3 sequence is CASRWTVLGHEQYF. CDR3 DNA sequence: TGTGCCAGCAGGTGGACAGTTCTAGGACACGAGCAGTACTTC.

CDR3: CASSEVGTGGNQPQHF. The CDR3 DNA is TGTGCCAGCAGTGAAGTGGGGACAGGGGGGAATCAGCCCCAGCATTTT. The gene calls are TRBV6-1 and TRBJ1-5; 11 bases map to TRBD1. J was trimmed by 4 bases and V by 1 base; bases with no gene match: 3. The CDR3 sequence is 16 residues long. In germline, CDR1 is MNHNS, CDR2 SASEGT.

The gene calls are TRBV11-2 and TRBJ2-3; 10 bases are shared with TRBD2. The CDR3 is 15 amino acids. V dropped 4 bases and J dropped 3; count of bases not matched to a gene: 4. Germline lookup yields CDR1 SGHAT and CDR2 FQNNGV. The CDR3 DNA reads as TGTGCCAGCAGCTCGAGCGGGGGGGAAACAGATACGCAGTATTTT. Protein sequence: CASSSSGGETDTQYF.

The chain combines TRBV19 with TRBJ1-5; 9 bases line up with TRBD1. The CDR3 length is 15 residues. Germline-derived CDR1 and CDR2 are LNHDA and SQIVND (reference sequence). V shed 3 bases, J shed 7 bases, and the junction held 7 bases outside the gene matches. CDR3 coding DNA: TGTGCCAGTAGTATCACACAGGGGGCGAGGCAGCCCCAGCATTTT. This gives the protein CASSITQGARQPQHF.

As DNA, the CDR3 is TGTGCCACCCGCGGGGGGGGAGGACGAAACACTGAAGCTTTCTTT. This translates into CATRGGGGRNTEAFF. The chain combines TRBV6-5 with TRBJ1-1, with D maybe TRBD1 (5 bases). This CDR3 is built from 15 residues. Germline V gene lookup returns CDR1 MNHEY and CDR2 SVGAGI. Trimming took off 10 bases at V and 2 bases at J, with 20 bases between the two ends.

J is TRBJ2-4 and V is TRBV28; the match to TRBD1 covers 10 bases. V was clipped by 1 base and J by 5 bases; unmatched bases: 2. CDR3 length equals 15 residues. The germline gives CDR1 MDHEN, CDR2 SYDVKM. CDR3 in amino acids: CASSLLGQGENIQYF. The CDR3 DNA reads TGTGCCAGCAGTTTATTAGGACAGGGGGAAAACATTCAGTACTTC.

The gene calls are TRBV5-1 and TRBJ2-2, with 9 bases fitting TRBD2. The V segment lost 5 bases and the J segment 1 base; nucleotides outside the gene matches: 6. Germline V gives CDR1 SGHRS, CDR2 YFSETQ. The CDR3 covers 16 residues. The CDR3 region is CASSTGTSLNTGELFF. CDR3 sequence (DNA): TGCGCCAGCAGTACCGGGACTAGCTTGAACACCGGGGAGCTGTTTTTT.

In its sample, this clone was seen a few times. V and J are TRBV19 and TRBJ1-5; a weak D match, TRBD1 (6 bases). Germline CDR1 LNHDA, CDR2 SQIVND (reference sequence). The V gene lost 6 bases and the J gene lost 0 bases, with 12 bases spanning the gap. The CDR3 spans 15 residues. CDR3 in amino acids: CASSRTANSNQPQHF. Written as DNA, the CDR3 is TGTGCCAGTAGCCGGACAGCAAATAGCAATCAGCCCCAGCATTTT. Combining the CDR3 with reference TRBV19 and TRBJ1-5 gives the whole variable domain DGGITQSPKYLFRKEGQNVTLSCEQNLNHDAMYWYRQDPGQGLRLIYYSQIVNDFQKGDIAEGYSVSREKKESFPLTVTSAQKNPTAFYLCASSRTANSNQPQHFGDGTRLSIL.

The chain uses TRBV7-2 and TRBJ1-2; TRBD1 matches 7 bases. V lost 10 bases, J lost 6 bases, and 8 bases stayed unmatched. Looked up from germline, CDR1 is SGHTA and CDR2 is FQGNSA. The CDR3 has 12 amino acids. Written as DNA, the CDR3 is TGTGCCACCTACAGGGGAGAGGATGGCTACACCTTC. It yields the protein CATYRGEDGYTF. The full variable domain, rest sourced from reference TRBV7-2 and TRBJ1-2, is GAGVSQSPSNKVTEKGKDVELRCDPISGHTALYWYRQSLGQGLEFLIYFQGNSAPDKSGLPSDRFSAERTGGSVSTLTIQRTQQEDSAVYLCATYRGEDGYTFGSGTRLTVV.

The V call is TRBV19, the J call TRBJ1-4; D perhaps matches TRBD1 (5 bases). This CDR3 has 16 amino acids. In germline, CDR1 is LNHDA, CDR2 SQIVND (reference sequence). V lost 8 bases to trimming and J lost 8 bases, with 24 bases between them. As DNA, the CDR3 is TGTGCCAGTTCCCCCTCGGAGGGACGACACGGAGAAAAACTGTTTTTT. It encodes CASSPSEGRHGEKLFF. The full variable domain, rest sourced from reference TRBV19 and TRBJ1-4, is DGGITQSPKYLFRKEGQNVTLSCEQNLNHDAMYWYRQDPGQGLRLIYYSQIVNDFQKGDIAEGYSVSREKKESFPLTVTSAQKNPTAFYLCASSPSEGRHGEKLFFGSGTQLSVL.

CDR3 bases: TGCGCCAGCAGCTTCAAGACAGGGGGCGCAGCAGATACGCAGTATTTT. It yields the protein CASSFKTGGAADTQYF. The chain joins TRBV5-1 to TRBJ2-3; 10 bases are shared with TRBD1. The CDR3 runs to 16 residues. Looked up from germline, CDR1 is SGHRS and CDR2 is YFSETQ. Trimming took 2 bases from V and 4 from J; bases not matched to a gene: 7.

The chain links TRBV7-9 to TRBJ1-1; D is undetermined. This CDR3 has 14 residues. Germline V gives CDR1 SEHNR, CDR2 FQNEAQ (reference sequence). V gave up 3 bases and J gave up 1 base, with 9 bases separating them. In DNA form, the CDR3 reads TGTGCCAGCAGCTTTAGTGGAGCGAACACTGAAGCTTTCTTT. It specifies CASSFSGANTEAFF.

V is TRBV5-5 and J is TRBJ2-7, with D possibly TRBD2 on 6 matching bases. The germline gives CDR1 SGHKS, CDR2 YYEKEE (reference sequence). Trimming shortened V by 4 bases and J by 4 bases, and 18 bases separated the two germline ends. CDR3 length: 15 amino acids. This CDR3 reads CASSPGGGAKYEQYF. The CDR3 region has the DNA TGTGCCAGCAGCCCCGGGGGTGGGGCTAAGTACGAGCAGTACTTC.

The V call is TRBV7-8, the J call TRBJ2-7, with a tentative D call TRBD2 (7 bases). Germline CDR1 SGHVS, CDR2 FQNEAQ. V lost 5 bases to trimming and J lost 2 bases, with 13 bases between them. There are 14 residues in the CDR3. CDR3 DNA sequence: TGTGCCAGCAGCCAGGGAGGGGACACCTACGAGCAGTACTTC. Its translation: CASSQGGDTYEQYF.

The chain recombines TRBV4-1 with TRBJ2-5; tentative D call: TRBD2 (5 bases). CDR1 is MGHRA, CDR2 YSYEKL, per germline. This CDR3 is 15 amino acids long. Trimming removed 1 base at V and 1 base at J, with 10 bases between. CDR3: CASSQVPGTQETQYF. CDR3 in DNA: TGCGCCAGCAGCCAAGTCCCGGGAACCCAAGAGACCCAGTACTTC.

This clone was counted a single time. V and J are TRBV2 and TRBJ2-5; TRBD2 matches at 9 bases. The CDR3 is made up of 17 amino acids. The J segment lost 7 bases and the V segment lost 3 bases, leaving 15 bases of the junction unmatched. Germline V gene sequence: CDR1 SNHLY, CDR2 FYNNEI. Here the CDR3 DNA reads TGTGCCAGCAGTGATCATTTAGGGACTAGCTCGTTTGGGACCCAGTACTTC. As protein: CASSDHLGTSSFGTQYF. Full variable domain (outside the CDR3, taken from reference TRBV2 and TRBJ2-5): EPEVTQTPSHQVTQMGQEVILRCVPISNHLYFYWYRQILGQKVEFLVSFYNNEISEKSEIFDDQFSVERPDGSNFTLKIRSTKLEDSAMYFCASSDHLGTSSFGTQYFGPGTRLLVL.